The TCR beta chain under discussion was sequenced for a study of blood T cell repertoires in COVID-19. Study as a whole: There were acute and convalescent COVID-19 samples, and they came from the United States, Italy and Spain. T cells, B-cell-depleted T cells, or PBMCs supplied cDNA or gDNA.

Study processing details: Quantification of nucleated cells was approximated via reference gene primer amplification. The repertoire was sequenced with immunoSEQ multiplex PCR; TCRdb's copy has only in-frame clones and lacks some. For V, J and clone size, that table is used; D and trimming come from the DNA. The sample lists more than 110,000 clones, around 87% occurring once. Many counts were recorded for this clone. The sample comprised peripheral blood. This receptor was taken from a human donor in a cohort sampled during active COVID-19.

CDR3 coding DNA: TGCGCCAGCAGCCCCCTAACTAGCGCACAACCCTACGAGCAGTACTTC. This translates into CASSPLTSAQPYEQYF. The chain links TRBV4-1 to TRBJ2-7, with 7 bases aligning to TRBD2. The CDR3 spans 16 residues. CDR1 and CDR2 (germline): MGHRA, YSYEKL. Trimming removed 4 bases from V and 2 bases from J; junction bases left unmatched: 11.